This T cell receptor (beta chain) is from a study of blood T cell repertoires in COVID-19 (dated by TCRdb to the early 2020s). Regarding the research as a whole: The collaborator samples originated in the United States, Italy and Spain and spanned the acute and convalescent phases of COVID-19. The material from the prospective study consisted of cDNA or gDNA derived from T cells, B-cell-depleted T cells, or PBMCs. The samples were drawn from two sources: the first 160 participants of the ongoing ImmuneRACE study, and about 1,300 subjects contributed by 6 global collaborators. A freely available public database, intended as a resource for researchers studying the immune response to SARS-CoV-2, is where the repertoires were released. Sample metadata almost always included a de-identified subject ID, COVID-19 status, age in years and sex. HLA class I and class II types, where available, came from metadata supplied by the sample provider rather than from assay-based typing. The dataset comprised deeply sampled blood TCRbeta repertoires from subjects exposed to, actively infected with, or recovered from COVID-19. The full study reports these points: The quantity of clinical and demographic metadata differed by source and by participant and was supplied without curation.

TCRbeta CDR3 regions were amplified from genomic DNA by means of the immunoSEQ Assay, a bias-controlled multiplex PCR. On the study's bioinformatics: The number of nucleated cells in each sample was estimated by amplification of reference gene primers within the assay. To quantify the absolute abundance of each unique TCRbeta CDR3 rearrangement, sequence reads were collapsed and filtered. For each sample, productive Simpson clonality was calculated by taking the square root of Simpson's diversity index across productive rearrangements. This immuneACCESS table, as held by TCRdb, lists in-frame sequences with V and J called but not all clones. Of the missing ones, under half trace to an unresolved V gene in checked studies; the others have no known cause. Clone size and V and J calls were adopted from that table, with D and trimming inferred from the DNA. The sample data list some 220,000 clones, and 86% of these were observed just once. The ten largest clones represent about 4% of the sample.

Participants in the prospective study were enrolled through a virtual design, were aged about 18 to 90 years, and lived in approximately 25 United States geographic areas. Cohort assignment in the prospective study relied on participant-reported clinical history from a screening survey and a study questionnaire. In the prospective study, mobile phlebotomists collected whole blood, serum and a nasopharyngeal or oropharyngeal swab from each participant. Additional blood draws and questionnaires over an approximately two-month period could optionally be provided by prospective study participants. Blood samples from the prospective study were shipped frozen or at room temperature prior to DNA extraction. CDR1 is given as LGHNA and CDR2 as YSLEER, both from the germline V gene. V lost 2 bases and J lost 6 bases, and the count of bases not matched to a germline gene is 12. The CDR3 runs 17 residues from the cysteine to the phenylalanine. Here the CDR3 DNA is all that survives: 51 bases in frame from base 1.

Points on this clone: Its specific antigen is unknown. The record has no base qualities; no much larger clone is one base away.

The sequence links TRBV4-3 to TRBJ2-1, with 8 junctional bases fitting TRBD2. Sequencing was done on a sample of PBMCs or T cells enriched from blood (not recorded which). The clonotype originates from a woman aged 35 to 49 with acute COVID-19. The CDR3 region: CASSQSVRGGGSNEQFF. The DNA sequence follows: TGCGCCAGCAGCCAATCCGTCCGGGGGGGCGGTTCCAATGAGCAGTTCTTC.